This T cell receptor (beta chain) came from a study of T-cell reconstitution after alpha-beta-depleted transplantation in children (dated by TCRdb to 2015 to 2016). The study in broad terms: Using TCR repertoire profiling, the study followed T-cell immune reconstitution in a quantitative way in children after TCRalphabeta/CD19-depleted allogeneic hematopoietic cell transplantation.

As to this clonotype: Its recognized antigen is unknown. Qualities for individual bases were not recorded, and no much larger clone is one base off.

The CDR3 runs 14 residues from the cysteine to the phenylalanine. Only CDR3 DNA remains: 42 bases, in frame from the first base. Between the V and J ends, shortened by 2 bases and 10 bases respectively, the junction contains 14 bases. CDR1 and CDR2 (MNHEY, SVGAGI) derive from the germline V gene. The library came from PCR. TCRdb names Illumina HiSeq 2500 as the instrument used. TCR library preparation used molecular barcoding, with unique molecular identifiers applied to normalize quantification of the TCRbeta repertoire. The raw public reads went through TCRdb reprocessing: fastp at Q25, MiXCR clone calling, in-frame beta chains kept. Every distinct CDR3 protein forms one entry, paired with its most common genes and DNA. This sample gives around 380,000 distinct CDR3 sequences in total; approximately 11% of them show up just once. The ten biggest clones cover about 5% of the sample.

Sequenced here: PBMCs from the stem cell graft donor, sampled from the stem cell graft. The chain is assembled from TRBV6-5 and TRBJ1-4; a weak D assignment points to TRBD1 (5 bases agree). This receptor was obtained from a human donor who donated a stem cell graft to a child with acute myeloid leukemia. The nucleotide sequence is TGTGCCAGCAGTTACGCCCCCAGGGACCCAAAACTGTTTTTT. Its product reads: CASSYAPRDPKLFF.